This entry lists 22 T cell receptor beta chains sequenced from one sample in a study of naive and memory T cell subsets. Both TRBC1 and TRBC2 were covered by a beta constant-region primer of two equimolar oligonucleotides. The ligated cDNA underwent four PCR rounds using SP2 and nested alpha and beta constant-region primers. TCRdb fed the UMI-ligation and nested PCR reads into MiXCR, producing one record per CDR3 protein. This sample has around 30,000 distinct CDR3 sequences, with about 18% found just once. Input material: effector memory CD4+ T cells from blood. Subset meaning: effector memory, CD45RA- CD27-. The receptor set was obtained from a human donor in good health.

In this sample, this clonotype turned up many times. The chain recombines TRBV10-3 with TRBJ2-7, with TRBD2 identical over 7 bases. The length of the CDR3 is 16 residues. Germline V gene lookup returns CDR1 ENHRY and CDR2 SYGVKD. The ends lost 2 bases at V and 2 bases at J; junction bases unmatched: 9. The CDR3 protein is CAISEALAGATYEQYF. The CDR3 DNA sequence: TGTGCCATCAGTGAGGCCTTAGCGGGTGCCACCTACGAGCAGTACTTC.

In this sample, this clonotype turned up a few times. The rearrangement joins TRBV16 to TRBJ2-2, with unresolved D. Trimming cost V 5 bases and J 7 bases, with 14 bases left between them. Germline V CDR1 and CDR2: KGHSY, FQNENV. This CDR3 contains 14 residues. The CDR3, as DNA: TGTGCCAGCAGCGGAAGGGTGATAAGCGGGGAGCTGTTTTTT. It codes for CASSGRVISGELFF. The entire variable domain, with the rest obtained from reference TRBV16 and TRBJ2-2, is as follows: GEEVAQTPKHLVRGEGQKAKLYCAPIKGHSYVFWYQQVLKNEFKFLISFQNENVFDETGMPKERFSAKCLPNSPCSLEIQATKLEDSAVYFCASSGRVISGELFFGEGSRLTVL.

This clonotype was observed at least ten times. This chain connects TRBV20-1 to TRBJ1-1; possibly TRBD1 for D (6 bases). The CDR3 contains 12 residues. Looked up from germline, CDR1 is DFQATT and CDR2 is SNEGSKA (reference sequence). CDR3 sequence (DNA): TGCAGGCTACAGGGTCCCAACACTGAAGCTTTCTTT. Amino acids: CRLQGPNTEAFF.

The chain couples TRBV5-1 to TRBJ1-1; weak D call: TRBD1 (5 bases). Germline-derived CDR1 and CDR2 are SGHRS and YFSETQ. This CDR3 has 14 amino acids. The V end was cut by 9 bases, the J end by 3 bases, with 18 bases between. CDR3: CATAAGPLYTEAFF. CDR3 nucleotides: TGCGCCACCGCGGCGGGGCCTTTATACACTGAAGCTTTCTTT.

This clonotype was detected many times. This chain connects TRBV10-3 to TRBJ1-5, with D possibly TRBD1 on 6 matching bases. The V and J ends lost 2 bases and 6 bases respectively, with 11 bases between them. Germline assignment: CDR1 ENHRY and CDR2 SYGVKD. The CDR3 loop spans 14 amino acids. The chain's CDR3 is CAISEAGGSQPQHF. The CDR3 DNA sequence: TGTGCCATCAGTGAGGCCGGGGGCAGTCAGCCCCAGCATTTT.

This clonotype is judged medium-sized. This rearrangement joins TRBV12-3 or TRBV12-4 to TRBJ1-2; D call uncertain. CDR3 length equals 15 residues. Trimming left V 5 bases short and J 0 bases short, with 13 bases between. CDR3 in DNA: TGTGCCAGCAGTCTACGTGGCGTCGCTAACTATGGCTACACCTTC. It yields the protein CASSLRGVANYGYTF.

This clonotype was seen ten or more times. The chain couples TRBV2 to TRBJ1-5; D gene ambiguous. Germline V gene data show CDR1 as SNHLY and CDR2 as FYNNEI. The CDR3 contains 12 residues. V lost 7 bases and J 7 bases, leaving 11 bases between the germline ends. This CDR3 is CASKGDGQPQHF. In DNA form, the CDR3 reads TGTGCCAGCAAGGGAGATGGGCAGCCCCAGCATTTT.

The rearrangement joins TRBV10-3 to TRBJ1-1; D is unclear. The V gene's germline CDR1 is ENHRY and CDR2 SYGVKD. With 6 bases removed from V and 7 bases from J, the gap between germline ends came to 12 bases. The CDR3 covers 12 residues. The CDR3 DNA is TGTGCCATCAGGGATAGACCCGGTGAAGCTTTCTTT. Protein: CAIRDRPGEAFF.

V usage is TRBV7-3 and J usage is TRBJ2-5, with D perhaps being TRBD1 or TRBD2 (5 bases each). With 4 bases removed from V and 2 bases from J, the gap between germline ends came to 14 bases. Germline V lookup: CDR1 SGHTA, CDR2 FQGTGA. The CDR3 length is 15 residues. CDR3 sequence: CASSSRGGGQETQYF. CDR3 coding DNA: TGTGCCAGCAGCTCAAGAGGTGGGGGTCAAGAGACCCAGTACTTC.

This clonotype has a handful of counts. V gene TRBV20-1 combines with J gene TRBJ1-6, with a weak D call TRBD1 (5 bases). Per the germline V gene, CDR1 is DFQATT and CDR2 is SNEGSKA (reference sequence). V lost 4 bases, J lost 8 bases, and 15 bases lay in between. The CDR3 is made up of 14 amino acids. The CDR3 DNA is TGCAGTGCTAACCGGGACGTGGTTGATTCACCCCTCCACTTT. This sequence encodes CSANRDVVDSPLHF.

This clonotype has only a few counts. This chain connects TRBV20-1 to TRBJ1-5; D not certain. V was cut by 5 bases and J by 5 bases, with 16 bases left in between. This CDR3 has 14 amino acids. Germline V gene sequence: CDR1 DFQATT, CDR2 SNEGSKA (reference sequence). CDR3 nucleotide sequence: TGCAGTGCTTCCAGGACGGGGAATTATCAGCCCCAGCATTTT. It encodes CSASRTGNYQPQHF.

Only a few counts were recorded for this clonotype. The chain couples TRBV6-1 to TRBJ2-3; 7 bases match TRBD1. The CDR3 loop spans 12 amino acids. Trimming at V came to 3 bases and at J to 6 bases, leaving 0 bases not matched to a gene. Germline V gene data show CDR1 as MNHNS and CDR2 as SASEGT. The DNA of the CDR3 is TGTGCCAGCAGTGAGACAGGGGATACGCAGTATTTT. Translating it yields CASSETGDTQYF.

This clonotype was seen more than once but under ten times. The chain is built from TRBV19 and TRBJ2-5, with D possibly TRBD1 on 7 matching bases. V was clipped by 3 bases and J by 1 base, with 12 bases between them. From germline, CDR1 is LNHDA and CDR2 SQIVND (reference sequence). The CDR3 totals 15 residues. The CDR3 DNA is TGTGCCAGTAGTATTCAGGGGGGCTTCCAAGAGACCCAGTACTTC. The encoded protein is CASSIQGGFQETQYF.

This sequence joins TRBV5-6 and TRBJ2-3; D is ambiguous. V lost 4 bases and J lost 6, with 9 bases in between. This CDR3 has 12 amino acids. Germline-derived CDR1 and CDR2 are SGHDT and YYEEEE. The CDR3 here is CASSQRRDTQYF. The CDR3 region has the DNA TGTGCCAGCAGCCAACGCAGGGATACGCAGTATTTT. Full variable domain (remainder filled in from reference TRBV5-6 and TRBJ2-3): DAGVTQSPTHLIKTRGQQVTLRCSPKSGHDTVSWYQQALGQGPQFIFQYYEEEERQRGNFPDRFSGHQFPNYSSELNVNALLLGDSALYLCASSQRRDTQYFGPGTRLTVL.

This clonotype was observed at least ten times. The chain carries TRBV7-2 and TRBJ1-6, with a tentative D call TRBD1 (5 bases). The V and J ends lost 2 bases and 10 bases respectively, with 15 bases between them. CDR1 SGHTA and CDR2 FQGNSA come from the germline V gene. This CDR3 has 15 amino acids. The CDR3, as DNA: TGTGCCAGCAGCTTATACGCAGGGCGTGGGTCACCCCTCCACTTT. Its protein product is CASSLYAGRGSPLHF.

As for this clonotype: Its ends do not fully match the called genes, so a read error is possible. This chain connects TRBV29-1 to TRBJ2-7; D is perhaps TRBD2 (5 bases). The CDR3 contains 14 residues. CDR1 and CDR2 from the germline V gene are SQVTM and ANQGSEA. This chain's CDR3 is CSVVFPSSTYGQYF. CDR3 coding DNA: TGCAGCGTTGTTTTTCCTAGCTCCACTTACGGGCAGTACTTC.

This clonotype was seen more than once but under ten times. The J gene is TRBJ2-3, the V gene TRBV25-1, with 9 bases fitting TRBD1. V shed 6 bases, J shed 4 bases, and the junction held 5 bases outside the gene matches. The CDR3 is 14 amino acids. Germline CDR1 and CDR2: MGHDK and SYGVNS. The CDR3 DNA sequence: TGTGCCAGCAGAGGGGACAGGGCGGCAGATACGCAGTATTTT. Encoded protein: CASRGDRAADTQYF.

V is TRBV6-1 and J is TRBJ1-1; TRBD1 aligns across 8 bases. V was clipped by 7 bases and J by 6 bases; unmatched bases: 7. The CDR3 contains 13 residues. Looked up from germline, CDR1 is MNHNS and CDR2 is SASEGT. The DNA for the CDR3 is TGTGCCAGCAATGCCAGGGGGCGGGCTGAAGCTTTCTTT. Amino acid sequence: CASNARGRAEAFF.

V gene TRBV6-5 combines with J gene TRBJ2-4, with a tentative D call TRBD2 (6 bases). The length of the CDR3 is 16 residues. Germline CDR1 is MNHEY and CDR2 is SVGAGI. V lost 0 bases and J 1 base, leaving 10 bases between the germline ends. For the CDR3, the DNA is TGTGCCAGCAGTTACTCCGGGAGAGGGGCCAAAAACATTCAGTACTTC. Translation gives CASSYSGRGAKNIQYF.

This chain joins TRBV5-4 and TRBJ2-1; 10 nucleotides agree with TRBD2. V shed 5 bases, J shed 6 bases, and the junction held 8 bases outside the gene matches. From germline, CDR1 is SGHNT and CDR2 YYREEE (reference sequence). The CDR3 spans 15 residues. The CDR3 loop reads CASSYSGRWANEQFF. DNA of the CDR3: TGTGCCAGCAGTTATAGCGGGAGGTGGGCCAATGAGCAGTTCTTC.

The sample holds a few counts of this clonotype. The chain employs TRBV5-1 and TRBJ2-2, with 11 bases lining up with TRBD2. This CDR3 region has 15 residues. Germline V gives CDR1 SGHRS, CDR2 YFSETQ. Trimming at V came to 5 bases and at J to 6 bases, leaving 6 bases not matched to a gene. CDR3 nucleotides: TGCGCCAGCAGGACTAGCGGGATGGGTTCCGGGGAGCTGTTTTTT. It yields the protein CASRTSGMGSGELFF.

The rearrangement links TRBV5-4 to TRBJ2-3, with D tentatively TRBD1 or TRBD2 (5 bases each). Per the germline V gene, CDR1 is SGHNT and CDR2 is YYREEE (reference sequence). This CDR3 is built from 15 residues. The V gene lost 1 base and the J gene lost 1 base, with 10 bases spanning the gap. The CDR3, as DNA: TGTGCCAGCAGCTTGCAGGGACCTGGCACAGATACGCAGTATTTT. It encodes CASSLQGPGTDTQYF.